This TCR beta chain came from a study of beta chain features in type 1 diabetes. Trimming removed 8 bases from V and 2 bases from J; junction bases left unmatched: 9. The CDR3 consists of 16 residues. Germline CDR1 SGHTA, CDR2 FQGTGA. This clone was detected a few times. Its antigen remains unknown. Study-level points and caveats: Cells with high TCR expression could be over-represented when cDNA is sequenced. With patients and controls alike, PCR might favor shorter templates to an equal degree. Whether HLA type influences TCRB rearrangement remained unresolved here.

The study reverse transcribed the entire isolated RNA, so it sequenced expressed TCRB transcripts. The protocol was immunoSEQ multiplex PCR, while the TCRdb copy is restricted to in-frame clones and leaves out a portion. The sample includes around 500,000 clones, about an eighth of them seen just once. The chain uses TRBV7-3 and TRBJ2-3, with 11 bases matching TRBD2. This sequence was found in a woman aged 18 to 35 in good health. The sequenced material came from naive CD4+ T cells from blood. The CDR3 reads CASGSGTSGYTDTQYF. The CDR3 DNA sequence: TGTGCCAGCGGCTCCGGGACTAGCGGTTACACAGATACGCAGTATTTT.